Presented here are 5 T cell receptor beta chains from one specimen sequenced in a study of high-grade serous ovarian cancer treatment subgroups. Tumor samples were taken before definitive surgery or chemotherapy. TCRdb's copy holds only in-frame clones and misses some; the assay was immunoSEQ multiplex PCR. The sample includes under 11,000 clones, around 68% seen only once; the top ten take around 4%. Sequences were obtained from tumor tissue. The receptors here all came from a human donor with high-grade serous ovarian cancer.

The rearrangement joins TRBV15 to TRBJ2-7, with TRBD2 matching 10 bases. Germline CDR1 is LNHNV and CDR2 is YYDKDF (reference sequence). The CDR3 extends over 22 amino acids. V gave up 0 bases and J gave up 4 bases; unmatched junction bases: 24. CDR3 protein: CATSREYSSGSEPTEWAYEQYF. CDR3 nucleotides: TGTGCCACCAGCAGAGAATATTCTAGCGGGAGTGAGCCAACCGAGTGGGCGTACGAGCAGTACTTC.

This chain connects TRBV20-1 to TRBJ2-1; D gene uncertain. The germline V and J ends were trimmed by 4 bases and 7 bases, with 8 bases remaining between them. This CDR3 comprises 11 residues. Germline values: CDR1 DFQATT, CDR2 SNEGSKA (reference sequence). CDR3 nucleotide sequence: TGCAGTGCTATCTGGCGGAATGAGCAGTTCTTC. Protein sequence: CSAIWRNEQFF.

The chain uses TRBV9 and TRBJ2-2; 10 nucleotides line up with TRBD2. The CDR3 has 14 amino acids. J gave up 5 bases and V 7 bases, and 5 bases lay outside the gene matches. Per germline, CDR1 SGDLS and CDR2 YYNGEE. The CDR3 bases are TGTGCCAGCCACAGCGGGAGGGGGACCGGGGAGCTGTTTTTT. This translates into CASHSGRGTGELFF. The entire variable domain, with the rest obtained from reference TRBV9 and TRBJ2-2, is as follows: DSGVTQTPKHLITATGQRVTLRCSPRSGDLSVYWYQQSLDQGLQFLIQYYNGEERAKGNILERFSAQQFPDLHSELNLSSLELGDSALYFCASHSGRGTGELFFGEGSRLTVL.

This clone was seen a few times. This sequence joins TRBV6-6 and TRBJ1-1; TRBD1 agrees at 8 bases. The CDR3 has 13 amino acids. V shed 7 bases, J shed 4 bases, and the junction held 5 bases outside the gene matches. Germline-derived CDR1 and CDR2 are MNHNY and SVGAGI (reference sequence). CDR3 sequence (DNA): TGTGCCAGCATCGAACAGGGGGGCACTGAAGCTTTCTTT. Protein: CASIEQGGTEAFF.

This clone has a single count. The V call is TRBV6-6, the J call TRBJ1-1, with 8 bases fitting TRBD1. This CDR3 contains 15 residues. The V gene's germline CDR1 is MNHNY and CDR2 SVGAGI (reference sequence). V was clipped by 3 bases and J by 3 bases; unmatched bases: 6. The CDR3 DNA reads TGTGCCAGCAGTTATACGACAGGGGAAGACACTGAAGCTTTCTTT. Translating gives CASSYTTGEDTEAFF.